The 8 T cell receptor beta chains in this list originate from one sample, sequenced in a study of patients and donors after allogeneic stem cell transplantation. TCRdb ran MiXCR on the RT-PCR reads and lists one entry per CDR3 protein. This sample has roughly 40,000 distinct CDR3 sequences, with about 31% found just once. Sequenced: blood, either unsorted or a sorted T cell fraction (not recorded which). The receptors derive from a human donor who was either an allogeneic HSCT recipient or a stem cell or donor lymphocyte infusion donor (not recorded which). It is not recorded whose cells these are; they may come from a transplant donor.

The CDR3: CASSDYHPGQATNYGYTF. DNA for the CDR3: TGTGCCAGCAGTGACTACCACCCCGGACAGGCGACTAACTATGGCTACACCTTC. The chain carries TRBV25-1 and TRBJ1-2, with 7 positions matching TRBD1. After removal of 3 bases from V and 0 bases from J, the junction contained 13 bases not matched to a gene. The length of the CDR3 is 18 residues. Germline loops: CDR1 MGHDK, CDR2 SYGVNS.

Many counts were recorded for this clonotype. V and J are TRBV4-3 and TRBJ1-2; D unclear. This CDR3 region has 16 residues. V was shortened by 0 bases and J by 5 bases, with 16 bases between the two germline ends. From germline, CDR1 is LGHNA and CDR2 YSLEER. The CDR3 loop is CASSQDFGTRGYGYTF. In nucleotides, the CDR3 is TGCGCCAGCAGCCAAGATTTCGGAACTCGCGGATATGGCTACACCTTC.

J is TRBJ2-2 and V is TRBV27; 14 nucleotides agree with TRBD2. The CDR3 is 16 amino acids. V was pared by 8 bases and J by 6 bases, with 8 bases of the junction left unmatched. Per the germline V gene, CDR1 is MNHEY and CDR2 is SMNVEV (reference sequence). The CDR3 DNA reads as TGTGCCAGCCGGAGTCTGGGACTAGCGGGAGCCGGGGAGCTGTTTTTT. Its translation is CASRSLGLAGAGELFF.

The chain has TRBV25-1 and TRBJ1-2; D call uncertain. V gave up 5 bases and J gave up 8 bases, with 15 bases separating them. Germline CDR1 MGHDK, CDR2 SYGVNS. CDR3 length equals 13 residues. In nucleotides, the CDR3 is TGTGCCAGCAGTCTGCTCCAGGCGGGCGGCTACACCTTC. It is translated as CASSLLQAGGYTF.

This clonotype was observed a few times. The gene calls are TRBV10-3 and TRBJ2-5; TRBD2 matches 7 bases. Per germline, CDR1 ENHRY and CDR2 SYGVKD. V lost 6 bases to trimming and J lost 5 bases; unmatched junction nucleotides: 9. The CDR3 totals 14 residues. The CDR3 here is CAIRVTSAEETQYF. The CDR3 nucleotides are TGTGCCATCAGAGTAACTAGCGCAGAGGAGACCCAGTACTTC.

This clonotype was recorded a few times. The chain uses TRBV5-1 and TRBJ1-2; D is unresolved. Trimming removed 3 bases at V and 7 bases at J, with 13 bases between. This CDR3 has 13 residues. Germline V gene lookup returns CDR1 SGHRS and CDR2 YFSETQ. This CDR3 reads CASSWGTTGGYTF. The DNA for the CDR3 is TGCGCCAGCAGCTGGGGTACAACGGGTGGCTACACCTTC.

This clonotype was counted between two and nine times. The chain employs TRBV12-3 or TRBV12-4 and TRBJ1-1; 8 bases agree with TRBD1. The length of the CDR3 is 14 residues. V lost 3 bases, J lost 11 bases, and 11 bases stayed unmatched. In nucleotides, the CDR3 is TGTGCCAGCAGTTTCATCGGACAGGGCGCCCGCGCTTTCTTT. It specifies CASSFIGQGARAFF.

This clonotype showed up just a few times. The V call is TRBV5-1, the J call TRBJ2-7; 15 positions agree with TRBD2. This CDR3 comprises 18 residues. The V segment lost 6 bases and the J segment 1 base; nucleotides outside the gene matches: 11. Germline CDR1 reads SGHRS; CDR2 reads YFSETQ. The CDR3 DNA sequence: TGCGCCAGCAATAGATGGACTAGCGGGAGGGATATATCCTACGAGCAGTACTTC. Residues: CASNRWTSGRDISYEQYF.